This T cell receptor beta chain came from a study of T cells in Graves' hyperthyroidism and ophthalmopathy. Overall study findings and caveats: It was a median roughly six months before onset that the model predicted ophthalmopathy. Blood samples included most of the expanded thyroid clonotypes exceeding 0.001. Stable hyperthyroidism was told apart from ophthalmopathy by a model built on 13 V-J features.

Using RNA transcripts as the source, TCR beta CDR3 regions were amplified. HTBI primers drove first-round RT-PCR of the TCR CDR3. TCRdb analysed the multiplex PCR reads with MiXCR anew, one entry per CDR3 protein. The sample has roughly 170,000 distinct CDR3 sequences, over 15% seen once; the top ten hold 25% to 35%. Germline V gene lookup returns CDR1 SEHNR and CDR2 FQNEAQ (reference sequence). V lost 8 bases, J lost 6 bases, and 10 bases lay in between. This CDR3 has 12 amino acids. This clonotype was seen repeatedly, ten times or more. What it binds is unknown. Lactation, pregnancy, other autoimmune disease or uncontrolled infection excluded patients.

The sequenced material came from blood. The chain is built from TRBV7-9 and TRBJ2-2; D remains ambiguous. This TCR was sampled from a woman in her fifties or sixties with Graves' hyperthyroidism. CDR3 DNA sequence: TGTGCCAGCCCACTTGGGGCCGGGGAGCTGTTTTTT. Translated: CASPLGAGELFF.